The T cell receptor beta chain described here comes from a study of T cell repertoires in cytomegalovirus infection. TCRdb redid the calling of the reads with MiXCR, one entry per CDR3 protein. This table has roughly 160,000 distinct CDR3 sequences, about 20% appearing once. This CDR3 is built from 15 residues. Trimming cost V 5 bases and J 3 bases, with 14 bases left between them. Germline lookup yields CDR1 MNHNS and CDR2 SASEGT. Concerning this clonotype: No antigen is known for it.

This receptor was identified in a human donor in good health (CMV status not recorded). Some clones in this sample may be carry-over from other donors' samples. This sequence joins TRBV6-1 and TRBJ1-5; D is unclear. The specimen was CD8+ T cells from cultured PBMCs, collected from culture after CMV antigen stimulation. The CDR3 coding sequence is TGTGCCAGCAGTCCGAGACGGAATTTCAATCAGCCCCAGCATTTT. This sequence encodes CASSPRRNFNQPQHF.